The 28 T cell receptor beta chains below come from one sample, sequenced in a study of shared clonotypes between healthy human individuals. Sequenced by immunoSEQ multiplex PCR; TCRdb stores in-frame clones only, minus some. The sample carries roughly 2 million clones, approximately 94% recorded once. The specimen sequenced was naive CD4+ T cells sorted from blood. The subset is: CD45RA+ positively selected. The receptors were sampled from a man aged 18 to 29 in good health.

A note on this clone: Other DNA sequences of this sample code for an identical CDR3. The chain combines TRBV9 with TRBJ2-7; tentatively, D is TRBD1 (5 bases). The CDR3 runs 14 residues. Germline V CDR1 and CDR2: SGDLS, YYNGEE. V shed 0 bases and J shed 2 bases, with 9 bases lying between them. The CDR3 is CASSVDSGTYEQYF. CDR3 nucleotide sequence: TGTGCCAGCAGCGTAGATTCAGGGACCTACGAGCAGTACTTC.

This sequence joins TRBV19 and TRBJ2-2; D is unclear. CDR3 size: 14 residues. Germline CDR1 LNHDA, CDR2 SQIVND (reference sequence). The V end lost 3 bases, the J end lost 1 base, and 6 bases lay between the germline ends. The CDR3 DNA reads TGTGCCAGTAGTATCTTGGAGAACACCGGGGAGCTGTTTTTT. Its protein product is CASSILENTGELFF.

The chain employs TRBV27 and TRBJ1-3, with 7 bases lining up with TRBD1. The CDR3 sequence is 18 residues long. The V gene end was trimmed by 3 bases and the J gene end by 1 base; junction bases not matched to a gene: 12. The germline V gene encodes CDR1 MNHEY and CDR2 SMNVEV (reference sequence). The CDR3 loop reads CASSFGDTDRSSGNTIYF. The CDR3 nucleotides are TGTGCCAGCAGTTTTGGTGATACGGACAGGAGTTCTGGAAACACCATATATTTT.

The chain has TRBV10-1 and TRBJ2-7; 7 bases are a match to TRBD1. V lost 3 bases, J lost 2 bases, and 7 bases stayed unmatched. The CDR3 has 15 residues. Germline loops: CDR1 WNHNN, CDR2 SYGVQD (reference sequence). DNA for the CDR3: TGCGCCAGCAGTGACACAGCAAGGGGGCCCTACGAGCAGTACTTC. Its translation: CASSDTARGPYEQYF.

The chain couples TRBV7-2 to TRBJ1-2; no reliable D call. The CDR3 runs to 14 residues. Trimming took off 1 base at V and 4 bases at J, with 10 bases between the two ends. Germline lookup yields CDR1 SGHTA and CDR2 FQGNSA. CDR3 protein: CASSLDPGVYGYTF. In nucleotides, the CDR3 is TGTGCCAGCAGCTTAGATCCTGGGGTCTATGGCTACACCTTC. Filled out from reference TRBV7-2 and TRBJ1-2, the complete variable domain reads GAGVSQSPSNKVTEKGKDVELRCDPISGHTALYWYRQSLGQGLEFLIYFQGNSAPDKSGLPSDRFSAERTGGSVSTLTIQRTQQEDSAVYLCASSLDPGVYGYTFGSGTRLTVV.

V gene TRBV4-1 combines with J gene TRBJ2-5; 12 bases align to TRBD1. There are 15 residues in the CDR3. The ends lost 5 bases at V and 0 bases at J; junction bases unmatched: 1. CDR1 and CDR2 (germline): MGHRA, YSYEKL. The CDR3 is CASSGDRGHQETQYF. DNA of the CDR3: TGCGCCAGCAGCGGGGACAGGGGGCACCAAGAGACCCAGTACTTC.

The CDR3 region is CASSTGGDNQPQHF. CDR3 nucleotides: TGTGCCAGCAGCACTGGGGGGGACAATCAGCCCCAGCATTTT. The chain is built from TRBV5-4 and TRBJ1-5; a weak D match, TRBD1 (5 bases). Trimming pared 4 bases from V and 3 bases from J, leaving 11 bases between. CDR3 size: 14 residues. Germline V gene data show CDR1 as SGHNT and CDR2 as YYREEE (reference sequence).

The genes are TRBV7-2 and TRBJ2-3, with 8 bases lining up with TRBD2. The CDR3 is made up of 14 amino acids. The J segment lost 4 bases and the V segment lost 5 bases, leaving 5 bases of the junction unmatched. Germline V gene data show CDR1 as SGHTA and CDR2 as FQGNSA. CDR3 residues: CASSRTSLSDTQYF. For the CDR3, the DNA is TGTGCCAGCAGCCGGACTAGCCTGTCAGATACGCAGTATTTT.

The chain is built from TRBV27 and TRBJ2-7; D may be TRBD1 (6 bases). Germline assignment: CDR1 MNHEY and CDR2 SMNVEV (reference sequence). The CDR3 totals 14 residues. V lost 6 bases and J lost 2, with 14 bases in between. CDR3 region: CASRPDRPTYEQYF. Written as DNA, the CDR3 is TGTGCCAGCAGGCCGGACAGACCAACCTACGAGCAGTACTTC.

The J gene is TRBJ1-6, the V gene TRBV10-1, with D tentatively TRBD1 (5 bases). Trimming removed 10 bases at V and 7 bases at J, with 14 bases between. CDR3 length equals 13 residues. Germline loops: CDR1 WNHNN, CDR2 SYGVQD (reference sequence). The CDR3 loop reads CATSRDLNSPLHF. The CDR3 DNA reads as TGCGCCACCTCCCGGGACCTGAATTCACCCCTCCACTTT.

CDR3 amino acids: CASGPSGGNTDTQYF. The CDR3 DNA follows: TGCGCCAGCGGCCCCTCAGGGGGGAACACAGATACGCAGTATTTT. The chain employs TRBV5-1 and TRBJ2-3, with D possibly matching TRBD1 (7 bases). V was cut by 7 bases and J by 2 bases, with 17 bases left in between. The CDR3 runs 15 residues. CDR1 and CDR2 from the germline V gene are SGHRS and YFSETQ.

The rearrangement links TRBV5-6 to TRBJ2-5; 7 bases are shared with TRBD1. Trimming cost V 4 bases and J 4 bases; bases outside gene matches: 1. Looked up from germline, CDR1 is SGHDT and CDR2 is YYEEEE. This CDR3 has 12 residues. The CDR3 DNA is TGTGCCAGCAGCACAGGGGTAGAGACCCAGTACTTC. The encoded protein is CASSTGVETQYF.

The gene calls are TRBV19 and TRBJ2-7, with D tentatively TRBD1 (6 bases). In germline, CDR1 is LNHDA, CDR2 SQIVND (reference sequence). The CDR3 contains 13 residues. Between the trimmed V and J ends, which lost 6 bases and 2 bases, there was a span of 11 bases. CDR3 DNA: TGTGCCAGTAGCGCCGGGACACCCTACGAGCAGTACTTC. Protein product: CASSAGTPYEQYF.

J is TRBJ1-2 and V is TRBV19, with 7 bases lining up with TRBD1. CDR1 and CDR2 (germline): LNHDA, SQIVND (reference sequence). The CDR3 contains 14 residues. The junction had 7 bases not matched to a gene; V was cut back by 5 bases and J by 4 bases. CDR3 in amino acids: CASSPQGQLYGYTF. The CDR3 DNA sequence: TGTGCCAGTAGTCCACAGGGACAGCTCTATGGCTACACCTTC. The full variable domain, rest sourced from reference TRBV19 and TRBJ1-2, is DGGITQSPKYLFRKEGQNVTLSCEQNLNHDAMYWYRQDPGQGLRLIYYSQIVNDFQKGDIAEGYSVSREKKESFPLTVTSAQKNPTAFYLCASSPQGQLYGYTFGSGTRLTVV.

The rearrangement uses TRBV5-6 and TRBJ2-7, with D unclear. The CDR3 contains 12 residues. CDR1 and CDR2 (germline): SGHDT, YYEEEE. The V end was cut by 4 bases, the J end by 2 bases, with 7 bases between. CDR3 residues: CASSLTAYEQYF. The CDR3 DNA follows: TGTGCCAGCAGCCTCACCGCCTACGAGCAGTACTTC.

This chain connects TRBV4-1 to TRBJ1-3, with no clear D. This CDR3 region has 15 residues. The germline CDR1 and CDR2 sequences are MGHRA and YSYEKL. V shed 1 base and J shed 0 bases, with 7 bases lying between them. This chain's CDR3 is CASSQGAVSGNTIYF. CDR3 DNA sequence: TGCGCCAGCAGCCAAGGGGCCGTCTCTGGAAACACCATATATTTT.

The rearrangement links TRBV30 to TRBJ1-2; weak D call: TRBD1 (5 bases). Trimming pared 4 bases from V and 2 bases from J, leaving 17 bases between. This CDR3 spans 15 amino acids. Germline V gene data show CDR1 as GTSNPN and CDR2 as SVGIG (reference sequence). This CDR3 reads CAWTPTDTWNYGYTF. As DNA, the CDR3 is TGTGCCTGGACCCCTACGGACACCTGGAACTATGGCTACACCTTC.

This chain connects TRBV19 to TRBJ1-5; possible D gene TRBD1, 5 bases. V was pared by 1 base and J by 6 bases, with 13 bases between. The germline V gene encodes CDR1 LNHDA and CDR2 SQIVND (reference sequence). The CDR3 totals 15 residues. The CDR3: CASSIAYSGPQPQHF. The DNA of the CDR3 is TGTGCCAGTAGTATAGCTTACTCGGGGCCTCAGCCCCAGCATTTT.

The chain combines TRBV6-6 with TRBJ2-7, with D possibly being TRBD1 or TRBD2 (5 bases each). The ends were cut back, 0 bases at V and 6 bases at J, with 15 bases in the middle. The CDR3 has 15 residues. Germline CDR1 is MNHNY and CDR2 is SVGAGI (reference sequence). The CDR3 DNA reads TGTGCCAGCAGTTACTCGCCAGGGACCCGCGGCGAGCAGTACTTC. Translating gives CASSYSPGTRGEQYF.

The chain employs TRBV6-5 and TRBJ2-7, with D tentatively TRBD2 (6 bases). The CDR3 contains 14 residues. Trimming left V 1 base short and J 4 bases short, with 11 bases between. Germline V lookup: CDR1 MNHEY, CDR2 SVGAGI. The CDR3 region has the DNA TGTGCCAGCAGTTACTGGGCGGGAACATACGAGCAGTACTTC. Its translation is CASSYWAGTYEQYF.

This clone was observed a single time. J is TRBJ2-4 and V is TRBV7-9; 10 nucleotides match TRBD1. J lost 8 bases, V lost 5 bases, and 9 bases had no gene match. Looked up from germline, CDR1 is SEHNR and CDR2 is FQNEAQ (reference sequence). The CDR3 loop spans 15 amino acids. In DNA, the CDR3 is TGTGCCAGCAGCAGAGGGGACAGGGGAGTTGACATTCAGTACTTC. Its translation is CASSRGDRGVDIQYF.

The chain links TRBV6-1 to TRBJ1-5, with D tentatively TRBD1 (5 bases). The CDR3 is 15 amino acids. Trimming shortened V by 6 bases and J by 7 bases, and 19 bases separated the two germline ends. Germline loops: CDR1 MNHNS, CDR2 SASEGT. DNA for the CDR3: TGTGCCAGCAGCCCTACGGGGGGTCCGTGGCAGCCCCAGCATTTT. Translated, it gives CASSPTGGPWQPQHF.

V gene TRBV6-5 combines with J gene TRBJ2-1; tentative D call: TRBD1 (5 bases). Trimming left V 5 bases short and J 11 bases short, with 13 bases between. Germline V lookup: CDR1 MNHEY, CDR2 SVGAGI. The CDR3 consists of 12 residues. This chain's CDR3 is CASSEPQGKQFF. The CDR3 bases are TGTGCCAGCAGTGAGCCTCAGGGAAAGCAGTTCTTC.

The V gene is TRBV4-1, the J gene TRBJ1-2; no firm D call. The CDR3 totals 14 residues. The V gene lost 4 bases and the J gene lost 0 bases, with 9 bases spanning the gap. Germline CDR1 reads MGHRA; CDR2 reads YSYEKL. The CDR3 loop reads CASSPRETNYGYTF. CDR3 bases: TGCGCCAGCAGCCCCCGGGAGACTAACTATGGCTACACCTTC.

This clone was recorded only once. The chain links TRBV19 to TRBJ1-2, with 9 bases lining up with TRBD1. In germline, CDR1 is LNHDA, CDR2 SQIVND (reference sequence). V gave up 5 bases and J gave up 8 bases; unmatched junction bases: 15. The CDR3 contains 16 residues. The CDR3 coding sequence is TGTGCCAGTAGTCCAATGGTGGGACAGGGAAGGGAAGGCTACACCTTC. Protein: CASSPMVGQGREGYTF.

CDR3 sequence reads: CASTSTGGGNTDTQYF. The CDR3, as DNA: TGTGCCAGTACCTCAACCGGGGGGGGTAACACAGATACGCAGTATTTT. The genes are TRBV19 and TRBJ2-3, with 8 bases aligning to TRBD2. The CDR3 is 16 amino acids. Trimming at V came to 7 bases and at J to 2 bases, leaving 11 bases not matched to a gene. CDR1 and CDR2 from the germline V gene are LNHDA and SQIVND (reference sequence).

The rearrangement links TRBV30 to TRBJ2-5; D remains unclear. Germline CDR1 and CDR2: GTSNPN and SVGIG (reference sequence). The CDR3 length is 12 residues. V lost 5 bases and J lost 5, with 12 bases in between. The CDR3: CAWEGLGETQYF. The DNA of the CDR3 is TGTGCCTGGGAAGGCCTCGGCGAGACCCAGTACTTC.

Notes on this clone: The same CDR3 also results from other DNA sequences found in this sample. J is TRBJ2-5 and V is TRBV5-1; D is unclear. Germline CDR1 reads SGHRS; CDR2 reads YFSETQ. Trimming took off 0 bases at V and 2 bases at J, with 5 bases between the two ends. There are 13 residues in the CDR3. The CDR3 nucleotides are TGCGCCAGCAGCTTGGACCAGCAAGAGACCCAGTACTTC. The encoded protein is CASSLDQQETQYF.